The present T cell receptor beta chain was sequenced within a study of T cells after yellow fever vaccination. Study summary: Fractions of limited cellularity were prepared by means of SMART-Seq v4 Ultra Low Input. Study-level points and caveats: A minor fraction of clonotypes spanned both CD4 and CD8 compartments. Contamination of FACS-sorted repertoires by abundant clonotypes from the bulk population could occur. Subsequent booster samples again held most clones from primary vaccination (96% CD4, roughly 88% CD8).

MiXCR, run by TCRdb on the 5' RACE reads, gives a single entry per CDR3 protein. The data contain nearly 550,000 distinct CDR3 sequences, about 19% of them singletons. On this clonotype itself: The antigen is not known.

The specimen comprised PBMCs, sampled 15 days after the yellow fever booster vaccination. The TCR comes from a man aged 25 to 40 who received the YFV17D yellow fever vaccine.

The CDR3 DNA reads as TGTGCCAGCAGCTTAGGGTTGAGTATTGATGAGCAGTTCTTC. Residues: CASSLGLSIDEQFF. The V and J genes are TRBV7-9 and TRBJ2-1, with D hard to call. Germline V gives CDR1 SEHNR, CDR2 FQNEAQ (reference sequence). This CDR3 contains 14 residues. Trimming removed 1 base at V and 8 bases at J, with 12 bases between.